Listed below are T cell receptor beta chains from one sample, sequenced in a study of blood T cell repertoires in COVID-19. Using immunoSEQ multiplex PCR, the repertoire was profiled, and TCRdb retains in-frame clones only, with some absent. Found here are some 220,000 clones, around 91% of them singletons; the top ten hold more than 3%. Sequenced input: PBMCs or T cells enriched from blood (not recorded which). These receptors all come from a woman under 30 in a cohort exposed to, infected with or recovered from COVID-19 (not recorded which). Both conserved end residues are part of each CDR3. The D gene is left open where the match is weak. Rows may omit the clone size; those that give it use once, few, many or a size class.

d_gene	j_gene	abundance	v_gene	CDR3nt	CDR3aa
TRBD2	TRBJ2-1	NA	TRBV27	TGTGCCAGCAGTATGGGGGGGAGTGGGAATGAGCAGTTCTTC	CASSMGGSGNEQFF
NA	TRBJ1-4	NA	TRBV9	TGTGCCAGCAGCGCAACTGACAGGTCGAATGAAAAACTGTTTTTT	CASSATDRSNEKLFF
TRBD1	TRBJ2-7	NA	TRBV2	TGTGCCAGCAGTGAGGGACAGCTGACGTCCTACGAGCAGTACTTC	CASSEGQLTSYEQYF
NA	TRBJ1-2	NA	TRBV19	TGTGCCAGTAGTATTGTCAGGGCGGACTATGGCTACACCTTC	CASSIVRADYGYTF
TRBD2	TRBJ2-7	once	TRBV7-2	TGTGCCAGCAGCCATTCTAGCGGGGGCTCCTACGAGCAGTACTTC	CASSHSSGGSYEQYF
NA	TRBJ1-3	NA	TRBV6-5	TGTGCCAGCAGCCCACTAGACCCTGGAAACACCATATATTTT	CASSPLDPGNTIYF
NA	TRBJ1-5	NA	TRBV19	TGTGCCAGTAGTCCCCCGGGGGGGAGACATCAGCCCCAGCATTTT	CASSPPGGRHQPQHF
NA	TRBJ2-7	NA	TRBV18	TGTGCCAGCTCACCCGAGGCAGGGTCCTACGAGCAGTACTTC	CASSPEAGSYEQYF
NA	TRBJ1-5	NA	TRBV6-5	TGTGCCAGCAGGTCCACAGGGTATAGCAATCAGCCCCAGCATTTT	CASRSTGYSNQPQHF
NA	TRBJ1-1	NA	TRBV2	TGTGCCAGCACCGGGATGACTGAAGCTTTCTTT	CASTGMTEAFF
TRBD1	TRBJ1-2	NA	TRBV27	TGTGCCAGCAGTCAAACACCCCCGGCAGGGGGCGCTTATGGCTACACCTTC	CASSQTPPAGGAYGYTF
NA	TRBJ1-2	NA	TRBV6-4	TGTGCCAGCAGTGAGGGGGGGGCTAACTATGGCTACACCTTC	CASSEGGANYGYTF
NA	TRBJ2-2	NA	TRBV5-1	TGCGCCAGCAGCTTGGCTCTAGGGAGTGAAACCGGGGAGCTGTTTTTT	CASSLALGSETGELFF
TRBD1	TRBJ2-4	NA	TRBV10-1	TGCGCCAGCAGTCGACAGGGGACGGGCAACATTCAGTACTTC	CASSRQGTGNIQYF
NA	TRBJ2-1	NA	TRBV19	TGTGCCAGTAGTATAGAGAGGCCCTGGGGCGGAAACAATGAGCAGTTCTTC	CASSIERPWGGNNEQFF
NA	TRBJ1-1	NA	TRBV6-5	TGTGCCAGCCCATTTAACACTGAAGCTTTCTTT	CASPFNTEAFF
NA	TRBJ1-2	NA	TRBV6-5	TGTGCCAGCAGTTACTCGAAACGACAGTCAAACTATGGCTACACCTTC	CASSYSKRQSNYGYTF
NA	TRBJ2-7	once	TRBV6-4	TGTGCCAGCAGGGGACTTAAGGCCACCTACGAGCAGTACTTC	CASRGLKATYEQYF